Below, 26 T cell receptor beta chains from the same sample are listed, as sequenced in a study of T cells after yellow fever vaccination. TCRdb fed the 5' RACE reads into MiXCR, producing one record per CDR3 protein. This sample yields around 300,000 distinct CDR3 sequences, of which about 4% are seen a single time; 20% to 25% belongs to the top ten. The material was PBMCs, obtained 5 days after the yellow fever booster vaccination. These receptors originate from a man aged 18 to 29 who received the YFV17D yellow fever vaccine.

This clonotype was seen more than once but under ten times. The gene calls are TRBV7-2 and TRBJ1-5, with D hard to call. CDR1 SGHTA and CDR2 FQGNSA come from the germline V gene. CDR3 length: 16 residues. V was trimmed by 5 bases and J by 1 base, leaving 15 bases between them. As DNA, the CDR3 is TGTGCCAGCAGCCTAGGCGGCCGAGGGAGCAATCAGCCCCAGCATTTT. It is translated as CASSLGGRGSNQPQHF.

This clonotype appeared many times. The chain recombines TRBV7-8 with TRBJ1-5; 7 bases are shared with TRBD1. The CDR3 is made up of 15 amino acids. CDR1 is SGHVS, CDR2 FQNEAQ, per germline. Unmatched junction bases numbered 5, after V lost 5 bases and J lost 1 base. The chain's CDR3 is CASSDREYSNQPQHF. CDR3 in DNA: TGTGCCAGCAGCGACAGGGAGTACAGCAATCAGCCCCAGCATTTT.

This clonotype was counted between two and nine times. The V and J genes are TRBV20-1 and TRBJ2-5, with 8 bases matching TRBD2. There are 13 residues in the CDR3. J gave up 1 base and V 5 bases, and 3 bases lay outside the gene matches. Germline V gene sequence: CDR1 DFQATT, CDR2 SNEGSKA (reference sequence). CDR3 region: CSAVSGAQETQYF. CDR3 bases: TGCAGTGCTGTTAGCGGGGCCCAAGAGACCCAGTACTTC.

On this clonotype itself: The junction does not match germline at one end; this may be a read error. The chain has TRBV7-4 and TRBJ2-3; either TRBD1 or TRBD2 may fit D (5 bases each). Per the germline V gene, CDR1 is SGHVT and CDR2 is SQSDAQ. The CDR3 is 13 amino acids. In DNA form, the CDR3 reads TGTGCCAGCACCAAACCCGGGACGGGTACACAGTTTTTT. It is translated as CASTKPGTGTQFF. Combining the CDR3 with reference TRBV7-4 and TRBJ2-3 gives the whole variable domain GAGVSQSPRYKVAKRGRDVALRCDSISGHVTLYWYRQTLGQGSEVLTYSQSDAQRDKSGRPSGRFSAERPERSVSTLKIQRTEQGDSAVYLCASTKPGTGTQFFGPGTRLTVL.

At least ten counts were recorded for this clonotype. The chain uses TRBV7-9 and TRBJ1-2; 8 nucleotides line up with TRBD1. The V segment lost 6 bases and the J segment 4 bases; nucleotides outside the gene matches: 7. CDR3 length equals 14 residues. Germline CDR1 reads SEHNR; CDR2 reads FQNEAQ (reference sequence). The CDR3 nucleotides are TGTGCCAGCAGTCAAGACAGGGGAGGCTATGGCTACACCTTC. Its protein product is CASSQDRGGYGYTF.

This clonotype was counted between two and nine times. This chain uses TRBV15 with TRBJ2-5, with 9 bases aligning to TRBD1. With V trimmed by 0 bases and J by 2 bases, 4 bases remained unmatched. The CDR3 totals 16 residues. Germline CDR1 reads LNHNV; CDR2 reads YYDKDF (reference sequence). CDR3 nucleotide sequence: TGTGCCACCAGCAGAGATCCACAGGGGGCACAAGAGACCCAGTACTTC. Amino acids: CATSRDPQGAQETQYF.

At least ten counts were recorded for this clonotype. The V call is TRBV5-1, the J call TRBJ2-2; perhaps TRBD1 as D (6 bases). This CDR3 has 15 amino acids. With 4 bases removed from V and 7 bases from J, the gap between germline ends came to 17 bases. CDR1 and CDR2 from the germline V gene are SGHRS and YFSETQ. The CDR3 sequence is CASSLMPQGNGELFF. DNA of the CDR3: TGCGCCAGCAGCCTGATGCCACAGGGTAACGGGGAGCTGTTTTTT.

This rearrangement joins TRBV4-1 to TRBJ2-1, with D tentatively TRBD1 or TRBD2 (7 bases each). The CDR3 has 16 amino acids. V shed 6 bases and J shed 4 bases, with 19 bases lying between them. Germline V gives CDR1 MGHRA, CDR2 YSYEKL. The chain's CDR3 is CASSSRPGGAYNEQFF. The DNA for the CDR3 is TGCGCCAGCAGTTCCCGTCCAGGGGGGGCTTACAATGAGCAGTTCTTC.

This chain connects TRBV7-7 to TRBJ2-3; tentative D call: TRBD2 (6 bases). V was cut by 11 bases and J by 1 base, with 16 bases left in between. The germline V gene encodes CDR1 SSHAT and CDR2 FNYEAQ (reference sequence). The CDR3 extends over 14 amino acids. CDR3 region: CAVGTGLGTDTQYF. The CDR3 bases are TGTGCCGTCGGAACGGGACTGGGCACAGATACGCAGTATTTT.

This clonotype was counted at least ten times. The rearrangement joins TRBV12-3 or TRBV12-4 to TRBJ1-1; possibly TRBD1 for D (5 bases). Trimming cost V 10 bases and J 2 bases, with 14 bases left between them. This CDR3 has 13 residues. This chain's CDR3 is CANNKQVNTEAFF. In DNA form, the CDR3 reads TGTGCCAACAATAAACAGGTTAACACTGAAGCTTTCTTT.

This clonotype was observed a handful of times. This sequence joins TRBV4-1 and TRBJ1-6; 8 positions agree with TRBD1. Germline V CDR1 and CDR2: MGHRA, YSYEKL. CDR3 length equals 16 residues. The V segment lost 1 base and the J segment 9 bases; nucleotides outside the gene matches: 8. CDR3 nucleotides: TGCGCCAGCAGCCAAGGATGGACAGGGTTGGTTTCACCCCTCCACTTT. This translates into CASSQGWTGLVSPLHF.

This clonotype was detected ten times or more. The chain has TRBV7-2 and TRBJ1-5; D unresolved. This CDR3 is built from 13 residues. With 6 bases removed from V and 4 bases from J, the gap between germline ends came to 10 bases. Germline V gene data show CDR1 as SGHTA and CDR2 as FQGNSA. The CDR3, as DNA: TGTGCCAGCAGTTTTAGGCCGAATCAGCCCCAGCATTTT. It specifies CASSFRPNQPQHF. Supplemented by reference TRBV7-2 and TRBJ1-5, the full variable domain reads GAGVSQSPSNKVTEKGKDVELRCDPISGHTALYWYRQSLGQGLEFLIYFQGNSAPDKSGLPSDRFSAERTGGSVSTLTIQRTQQEDSAVYLCASSFRPNQPQHFGDGTRLSIL.

This CDR3 reads CASSFSGTANTEAFF. CDR3 nucleotide sequence: TGTGCCAGCAGTTTCTCCGGGACAGCAAACACTGAAGCTTTCTTT. The chain uses TRBV12-3 or TRBV12-4 and TRBJ1-1; 7 bases line up with TRBD1. This CDR3 is built from 15 residues. Losses at the gene ends were 3 bases for V and 2 bases for J; bases not matched to a gene: 6.

This clonotype was recorded a few times. J is TRBJ2-5 and V is TRBV7-2; the D is unclear. Trimming removed 7 bases from V and 5 bases from J, with 20 bases in between. This CDR3 is built from 15 residues. Germline CDR1 and CDR2: SGHTA and FQGNSA. The CDR3 loop is CASTELSLVMETQYF. CDR3 nucleotides: TGTGCCAGCACCGAATTAAGCCTGGTGATGGAGACCCAGTACTTC.

This clonotype has a handful of counts. The chain joins TRBV2 to TRBJ2-5; maybe TRBD2 (5 bases). Germline-derived CDR1 and CDR2 are SNHLY and FYNNEI. Trimming cost V 3 bases and J 6 bases, with 17 bases left between them. This CDR3 comprises 15 residues. CDR3 coding DNA: TGTGCCAGCAGTGACGCGGGCGAGGGATGGCAGACCCAGTACTTC. It encodes CASSDAGEGWQTQYF.

This clonotype occurred many times. This chain connects TRBV4-3 to TRBJ2-7; D perhaps matches TRBD2 (5 bases). Germline CDR1 is LGHNA and CDR2 is YSLEER. The CDR3 totals 14 residues. Trimming pared 0 bases from V and 2 bases from J, leaving 8 bases between. CDR3 protein: CASSQDLGAYEQYF. The CDR3 coding sequence is TGCGCCAGCAGCCAAGATCTCGGGGCCTACGAGCAGTACTTC.

This clonotype was recorded at least ten times. The chain links TRBV5-6 to TRBJ2-1; 11 nucleotides agree with TRBD2. Germline V CDR1 and CDR2: SGHDT, YYEEEE. The ends lost 4 bases at V and 5 bases at J; junction bases unmatched: 2. This CDR3 comprises 14 residues. DNA of the CDR3: TGTGCCAGCAGCCCGGGACTAGCGGACAATGAGCAGTTCTTC. Amino acids: CASSPGLADNEQFF.

This clonotype was detected a few times. V and J are TRBV19 and TRBJ1-3; D unclear. Germline V gene data show CDR1 as LNHDA and CDR2 as SQIVND (reference sequence). V lost 6 bases and J lost 0, with 9 bases in between. This CDR3 contains 14 residues. The CDR3 DNA sequence: TGTGCCAGTAGACAGAGAGGCTCTGGAAACACCATATATTTT. Amino acids: CASRQRGSGNTIYF.

A few counts support this clonotype. V and J are TRBV5-8 and TRBJ2-3; TRBD1 aligns across 8 bases. The V segment lost 3 bases and the J segment 6 bases; nucleotides outside the gene matches: 6. The CDR3 loop spans 14 amino acids. Germline-derived CDR1 and CDR2 are SGHTS and YDEGEE. In nucleotides, the CDR3 is TGTGCCAGCAGCTCGAGGACAGGGTTCGATACGCAGTATTTT. It codes for CASSSRTGFDTQYF.

This clonotype has a count of ten or more. This chain uses TRBV5-1 with TRBJ2-3; 7 nucleotides match TRBD1. V lost 2 bases to trimming and J lost 5 bases; unmatched junction nucleotides: 11. CDR1 and CDR2 (germline): SGHRS, YFSETQ. The CDR3 extends over 16 amino acids. Written as DNA, the CDR3 is TGCGCCAGCAGCTTCAGAACGAGGGGGCGAGGAGATACGCAGTATTTT. This codes for CASSFRTRGRGDTQYF.

The V and J genes are TRBV18 and TRBJ1-4, with 10 bases lining up with TRBD1. Germline-derived CDR1 and CDR2 are KGHSH and LQKENI. The CDR3 is made up of 17 amino acids. The J segment lost 2 bases and the V segment lost 4 bases, leaving 7 bases of the junction unmatched. As DNA, the CDR3 is TGTGCCAGCTCACGGACCGGGACAGGGGTTACTAATGAAAAACTGTTTTTT. As protein: CASSRTGTGVTNEKLFF.

Many counts were recorded for this clonotype. The J gene is TRBJ2-6, the V gene TRBV4-3; D is unclear. The V gene lost 0 bases and the J gene lost 4 bases, with 10 bases spanning the gap. This CDR3 has 16 amino acids. CDR1 is LGHNA, CDR2 YSLEER, per germline. The CDR3 spells CASSQDAGTGANVLTF. The CDR3, as DNA: TGCGCCAGCAGCCAAGATGCCGGTACCGGGGCCAACGTCCTGACTTTC.

This clonotype was observed a few times. V gene TRBV11-2 combines with J gene TRBJ2-1; the D gene is possibly TRBD2 (5 bases). V was pared by 2 bases and J by 5 bases, with 10 bases between. The germline gives CDR1 SGHAT, CDR2 FQNNGV. The CDR3 sequence is 14 residues long. CDR3 bases: TGTGCCAGCAGCTTATCTAGCTCTCACAATGAGCAGTTCTTC. Residues: CASSLSSSHNEQFF.

The sample holds many counts of this clonotype. The rearrangement uses TRBV12-3 or TRBV12-4 and TRBJ1-1; no firm D call. V lost 6 bases to trimming and J lost 7 bases, with 12 bases between them. CDR3 size: 12 residues. This CDR3 reads CASSHIGSEAFF. CDR3 bases: TGTGCCAGCAGCCATATAGGGAGTGAAGCTTTCTTT.

A few counts support this clonotype. This chain uses TRBV20-1 with TRBJ2-7; D is uncertain. Germline lookup yields CDR1 DFQATT and CDR2 SNEGSKA (reference sequence). The ends were cut back, 3 bases at V and 3 bases at J, with 9 bases in the middle. The CDR3 is 12 residues long. CDR3 residues: CSASSDDYEQYF. CDR3 DNA sequence: TGCAGTGCTAGCAGTGATGACTACGAGCAGTACTTC.

This sequence joins TRBV2 and TRBJ2-1; 8 bases are shared with TRBD2. This CDR3 has 11 amino acids. The J segment lost 15 bases and the V segment lost 3 bases, leaving 4 bases of the junction unmatched. The germline gives CDR1 SNHLY, CDR2 FYNNEI. The CDR3 region is CASSDPGGGFF. Here the CDR3 DNA reads TGTGCCAGCAGTGACCCCGGGGGGGGGTTCTTC.